A single sample gave rise to the 8 T cell receptor beta chains below, sequenced in a study of T cell responses to AZD1222 COVID-19 vaccine (dated by TCRdb to the early 2020s). The protocol used for the library was the immunoSEQ multiplex PCR assay. TCRdb obtained this table from immuneACCESS and retained in-frame rearrangements with V and J assigned. These tables miss some clones; where compared with another copy, unresolved V genes account for less than half of the shortfall, and the remainder is unexplained. Recorded for this sample are roughly 120,000 clones; almost 90% of them occurred a single time. Around 8.7% of the sample lies in the top ten. This specimen's time point label, interpreted: baseline before first vaccination. Material: peripheral blood, obtained on day 0 of AZD1222 vaccination. These receptors originate from an adult in good health.

The chain has TRBV27 and TRBJ2-7; 8 bases are a match to TRBD2. The CDR3 consists of 15 residues. CDR1 is MNHEY, CDR2 SMNVEV, per germline (reference sequence). The junction had 5 bases not matched to a gene; V was cut back by 2 bases and J by 2 bases. The CDR3 DNA sequence: TGTGCCAGCAGTTTAAGCGGGGGCTTTCCCTACGAGCAGTACTTC. It codes for CASSLSGGFPYEQYF.

CDR3 sequence (DNA): TGTGCCAGCAGCTTAAGGCTAGCGGGGACAAAAAATGAGCAGTTCTTC. Protein: CASSLRLAGTKNEQFF. J is TRBJ2-1 and V is TRBV11-3, with 9 bases lining up with TRBD2. Germline CDR1 reads SGHNT; CDR2 reads YENEEA. The CDR3 contains 16 residues. V shed 2 bases and J 7 bases; nucleotides not matched to a gene: 9.

The chain's CDR3 is CASSMNTEAFF. The CDR3 DNA is TGTGCCAGCAGTATGAACACTGAAGCTTTCTTT. The genes are TRBV5-4 and TRBJ1-1; unclear D gene. The CDR3 is made up of 11 amino acids. Trimming removed 5 bases at V and 0 bases at J, with 2 bases between. Per the germline V gene, CDR1 is SGHNT and CDR2 is YYREEE (reference sequence).

This CDR3 reads CASSIGGPRKGNQPQHF. CDR3 coding DNA: TGTGCCAGTAGTATTGGTGGGCCCAGGAAGGGCAATCAGCCCCAGCATTTT. This chain joins TRBV19 and TRBJ1-5; no reliable D call. Trimming took off 3 bases at V and 2 bases at J, with 17 bases between the two ends. The CDR3 has 17 amino acids. Germline CDR1 reads LNHDA; CDR2 reads SQIVND (reference sequence).

The genes are TRBV18 and TRBJ1-2, with D perhaps matching TRBD1 (6 bases). Trimming pared 5 bases from V and 5 bases from J, leaving 27 bases between. Germline lookup yields CDR1 KGHSH and CDR2 LQKENI. The CDR3 is 18 residues long. The CDR3 region has the DNA TGTGCCAGCTCATCAAGGGGCCAGGAGGGGGTATTCCGATATGGCTACACCTTC. Translation gives CASSSRGQEGVFRYGYTF.

V is TRBV7-2 and J is TRBJ1-1; TRBD1 matches 9 bases. CDR1 SGHTA and CDR2 FQGNSA come from the germline V gene. The J segment lost 7 bases and the V segment lost 4 bases, leaving 7 bases of the junction unmatched. The CDR3 consists of 14 residues. The CDR3, as DNA: TGTGCCAGCAGCTCAACAGGGGGCGGGCTTGAAGCTTTCTTT. Its protein is CASSSTGGGLEAFF.

The gene calls are TRBV10-2 and TRBJ1-5, with a tentative D call TRBD1 (6 bases). The CDR3 extends over 13 amino acids. V dropped 3 bases and J dropped 4 bases, with 7 bases sitting between them. Germline CDR1 is WSHSY and CDR2 is SAAADI. Written as DNA, the CDR3 is TGCGCCAGCAGTGAAAGGGGGAATCAGCCCCAGCATTTT. Encoded protein: CASSERGNQPQHF.

The chain is built from TRBV3-1 (or the pseudogene TRBV3-2) and TRBJ2-7; D remains unclear. The V end lost 2 bases, the J end lost 9 bases, and 14 bases lay between the germline ends. The germline V gene has CDR1 LGHDT and CDR2 YNNKEL (reference sequence). This CDR3 is built from 13 residues. The CDR3 DNA reads as TGTGCCAGCAGCCAATATGCAACCCTGGGGCAGTACTTC. This encodes CASSQYATLGQYF.